The 27 T cell receptor beta chains below were found in one sample sequenced in a study of molecular identifiers for immune sequencing clone quantification. Each CDR3 protein gets one entry after TCRdb re-called the PCR reads with MiXCR. This sample yields under 65,000 distinct CDR3 sequences, of which 20% to 25% are seen a single time; under 2% belongs to the top ten. Input material: naive CD8+ T cells from blood, with Jurkat cell RNA spiked in. As to subset: FACS-sorted CD8+CD4-CCR7+CD45RA+ naive T cells. These receptors all stem from a human donor in good health. Some libraries in this study had Jurkat cell RNA spiked in.

Only a few counts were recorded for this clonotype. A single base separates this from a much larger clone, so it may be a read error. The genes are TRBV4-1 and TRBJ2-5; maybe TRBD1 (5 bases). The CDR3 has 15 residues. Germline values: CDR1 MGHRA, CDR2 YSYEKL. V was clipped by 0 bases and J by 2 bases, with 10 bases between them. The CDR3 DNA follows: TGCGCCAGCAGCCAAGAAATCAGGGCTCAAGAGACCCAGTACTTC. This encodes CASSQEIRAQETQYF.

Sample share makes this clonotype medium-sized (0.01 to 0.1%). The CDR3 DNA reads TGCAGCGTTCTGGCAGCGAACACCGGGGAGCTGTTTTTT. The encoded protein is CSVLAANTGELFF. The V gene is TRBV29-1, the J gene TRBJ2-2; D is ambiguous. V lost 5 bases to trimming and J lost 0 bases, with 7 bases between them. The CDR3 covers 13 residues. Germline CDR1 and CDR2: SQVTM and ANQGSEA.

This clonotype was recorded only once. The junction departs from germline at one end; a sequencing error may be responsible. The V call is TRBV28, the J call TRBJ2-1, with TRBD1 matching over 7 bases. This CDR3 has 15 amino acids. Looked up from germline, CDR1 is MDHEN and CDR2 is SYDVKM. The DNA of the CDR3 is TGTACCAGCAGTAAGGGGGCGTTCGCCTACAATGAGCAGTTCTTC. This gives the protein CTSSKGAFAYNEQFF.

Comments on this clonotype: This may be a read error, as it is one base from a much larger clone. The chain is built from TRBV7-2 and TRBJ2-1, with D tentatively TRBD2 (5 bases). The germline gives CDR1 SGHTA, CDR2 FQGNSA. This CDR3 is 15 amino acids long. CDR3 DNA sequence: TGTGCCGGCAGCCCCCCTAGCAGCATATACAATGAGCAGTTCTTC. Protein: CAGSPPSSIYNEQFF.

To note about this clonotype: A much larger clone lies one base from this, so it may be a read error. The rearrangement uses TRBV20-1 and TRBJ2-3; possible D gene TRBD2, 6 bases. This CDR3 contains 16 residues. V gave up 3 bases and J gave up 4 bases, with 20 bases separating them. CDR1 and CDR2 (germline): DFQATT, SNEGSKA (reference sequence). For the CDR3, the DNA is TGCAGTGCTAGGTTTTTGGCGGGATCGGTTGCAGATACGCAGTATTTT. This encodes CSARFLAGSVADTQYF.

On this clonotype: This clone may be a read error of a much larger clone one base away. The rearrangement links TRBV5-6 to TRBJ1-1; 7 bases match TRBD1. V gave up 0 bases and J gave up 2 bases; unmatched junction bases: 4. Germline V lookup: CDR1 SGHDT, CDR2 YYEEEE. This CDR3 comprises 15 residues. CDR3 in DNA: TGTGCCAGCAGCTTGGAGGGGACAGTCAACACTGAAGCTTTCTTT. Translation gives CASSLEGTVNTEAFF.

In regard to this clonotype: An end of the junction differs from the germline gene, which may be a read error. V gene TRBV11-2 combines with J gene TRBJ2-1, with 7 positions matching TRBD1. Germline lookup yields CDR1 SGHAT and CDR2 FQNNGV. The CDR3 is 14 amino acids. The CDR3 region has the DNA TGTGCCAGCAGCCCGACAGGGCCCTACAGTGAGCAGTTCTTC. Translating it yields CASSPTGPYSEQFF.

This clonotype showed up many times. The chain combines TRBV5-6 with TRBJ2-7; 7 bases are shared with TRBD1. V shed 0 bases, J shed 3 bases, and the junction held 3 bases outside the gene matches. The germline CDR1 and CDR2 sequences are SGHDT and YYEEEE. This CDR3 comprises 14 residues. CDR3 sequence (DNA): TGTGCCAGCAGCTTGGCAGGGGGTAGCTACGAGCAGTACTTC. The encoded protein is CASSLAGGSYEQYF.

This clonotype was seen ten or more times. J is TRBJ2-3 and V is TRBV28, with no clear D. From germline, CDR1 is MDHEN and CDR2 SYDVKM. Trimming removed 2 bases at V and 3 bases at J, with 9 bases between. CDR3 length: 14 amino acids. The CDR3 nucleotides are TGTGCCAGCAGTTTAATTGGTGAGACAGATACGCAGTATTTT. Protein product: CASSLIGETDTQYF.

This clonotype turned up a few times. J is TRBJ1-2 and V is TRBV4-1; D gene unclear. The germline V gene has CDR1 MGHRA and CDR2 YSYEKL. V dropped 0 bases and J dropped 5 bases, with 7 bases sitting between them. The CDR3 has 13 amino acids. As DNA, the CDR3 is TGCGCCAGCAGCCAAGAGAGCAGTTATGGCTACACCTTC. Residues: CASSQESSYGYTF.

The V call is TRBV10-3, the J call TRBJ2-7; 9 nucleotides match TRBD2. The germline CDR1 and CDR2 sequences are ENHRY and SYGVKD. The length of the CDR3 is 16 residues. V was pared by 2 bases and J by 5 bases, with 10 bases of the junction left unmatched. CDR3 loop: CAISEENSGSFNEQYF. The CDR3 DNA follows: TGTGCCATCAGTGAGGAGAATAGCGGGAGTTTCAACGAGCAGTACTTC.

As to this clonotype: A read error may be the cause here, since a much bigger clone is one base away. The genes are TRBV3-1 and TRBJ2-7; no clear D. Looked up from germline, CDR1 is LGHDT and CDR2 is YNNKEL (reference sequence). This CDR3 is built from 13 residues. Trimming stripped 1 base from V and 4 bases from J, with 8 bases between. The CDR3 loop reads CASSQGGRYEQYF. The DNA of the CDR3 is TGTGCCAGCAGCCAAGGTGGGCGGTACGAGCAGTACTTC.

Of note for this clonotype: The CDR3 ends on some other residue instead of the conserved phenylalanine or tryptophan, so this is likely a read error. J is TRBJ2-1 and V is TRBV5-6; no definite D call. Germline CDR1 and CDR2: SGHDT and YYEEEE. The V end lost 3 bases, the J end lost 8 bases, and 12 bases lay between the germline ends. CDR3 size: 13 residues. The CDR3: CASSSPVFYEQFL. The CDR3 DNA is TGTGCCAGCAGCTCACCCGTTTTCTATGAGCAGTTCCTC.

Of note for this clonotype: A much more abundant neighbour one base away suggests this may be a read error. The chain uses TRBV30 and TRBJ2-1, with D possibly matching TRBD1 (6 bases). The CDR3 is made up of 14 amino acids. Germline V gives CDR1 GTSNPN, CDR2 SVGIG (reference sequence). The CDR3 protein is CAWSGQGHYNKQFF. The DNA for the CDR3 is TGTGCCTGGAGTGGGCAGGGGCACTACAATAAGCAGTTCTTC.

This clonotype was seen once. A read error may account for a junction end that differs from germline. The chain links TRBV12-3 or TRBV12-4 to TRBJ2-3; TRBD2 aligns across 7 bases. The CDR3 contains 17 residues. In DNA form, the CDR3 reads TGTGCCAGCAGTCCTCCGACTGCCCAGCGGGGCACAAATACGCAGTATTTT. Protein product: CASSPPTAQRGTNTQYF.

To note about this clonotype: A single base separates this from a much larger clone, so it may be a read error. The rearrangement uses TRBV16 and TRBJ2-3; 7 bases line up with TRBD1. The end of the DNA is better explained by TRBJ1-5, so the J call may be wrong. Germline CDR1 is KGHSY and CDR2 is FQNENV. This CDR3 comprises 16 residues. Here the CDR3 reads CASSPETGASTDTQHF. Written as DNA, the CDR3 is TGTGCCAGCAGCCCAGAAACAGGGGCGAGCACAGATACGCAGCATTTT.

This clonotype was recorded at least ten times. This chain links TRBV6-5 with TRBJ2-7; D possibly corresponds to TRBD1 (6 bases). The ends were cut back, 5 bases at V and 3 bases at J, with 17 bases in the middle. The CDR3 extends over 15 amino acids. The germline V gene has CDR1 MNHEY and CDR2 SVGAGI. The chain's CDR3 is CASSPWQGHIYEQYF. DNA for the CDR3: TGTGCCAGCAGTCCCTGGCAGGGGCATATCTACGAGCAGTACTTC.

A note on this clonotype: A much larger clone is a single base away; this may be a read error. V is TRBV7-9 and J is TRBJ1-1; D call uncertain. The CDR3 totals 14 residues. From germline, CDR1 is SEHNR and CDR2 FQNEAQ (reference sequence). The CDR3 nucleotides are TGTGCCAGCAGCCCACGATCAGGTGAAACTGAAGCTCTCTTT. Translation: CASSPRSGETEALF.

This clonotype was detected ten times or more. The J gene is TRBJ1-4, the V gene TRBV7-9; TRBD1 is a possible D gene (5 bases). V was clipped by 7 bases and J by 2 bases, with 8 bases between them. Germline CDR1 reads SEHNR; CDR2 reads FQNEAQ (reference sequence). The CDR3 has 13 amino acids. This chain's CDR3 is CASTGPTNEKLFF. The CDR3 nucleotides read TGTGCCAGCACAGGGCCCACTAATGAAAAACTGTTTTTT.

The chain is built from TRBV5-1 and TRBJ1-4; TRBD1 matches 8 bases. Germline V gene data show CDR1 as SGHRS and CDR2 as YFSETQ. This CDR3 spans 15 amino acids. V trimming: 5 bases; J trimming: 2 bases; junction bases outside the gene matches: 5. This CDR3 is CASRDREATNEKLFF. The CDR3 DNA follows: TGCGCCAGCAGGGACAGGGAGGCGACTAATGAAAAACTGTTTTTT.

The sample holds many counts of this clonotype. The chain couples TRBV7-9 to TRBJ2-3; D might be TRBD2 (5 bases). The CDR3 consists of 17 residues. The germline gives CDR1 SEHNR, CDR2 FQNEAQ (reference sequence). The germline V and J ends were trimmed by 5 bases and 8 bases, with 26 bases remaining between them. As DNA, the CDR3 is TGTGCCAGCAGCCCCTCCGCCGGAACTAGTGCGTCCGGTACGCAGTATTTT. Its protein product is CASSPSAGTSASGTQYF.

The chain couples TRBV5-6 to TRBJ1-4; D remains ambiguous. This CDR3 is built from 16 residues. The germline CDR1 and CDR2 sequences are SGHDT and YYEEEE. Trimming removed 2 bases at V and 14 bases at J, with 25 bases between. DNA for the CDR3: TGTGCCAGCAGCTTCCGGGGATTTGCTCATGATGAGAGGCTGTTTTTT. Amino acids: CASSFRGFAHDERLFF.

The table lists this clonotype with many counts. This chain links TRBV9 with TRBJ2-3; the D gene is possibly TRBD1 (6 bases). Germline V CDR1 and CDR2: SGDLS, YYNGEE. Trimming pared 5 bases from V and 0 bases from J, leaving 10 bases between. CDR3 length: 14 amino acids. The CDR3 DNA follows: TGTGCCAGCAGTGAAGGGGGTAGCACAGATACGCAGTATTTT. It translates to CASSEGGSTDTQYF.

The sample holds many counts of this clonotype. J is TRBJ1-1 and V is TRBV25-1; TRBD1 agrees at 11 bases. The germline gives CDR1 MGHDK, CDR2 SYGVNS. V was pared by 6 bases and J by 4 bases, with 10 bases of the junction left unmatched. CDR3 size: 16 residues. The CDR3 DNA follows: TGTGCCAGCAGACCATTTGGGACAGGGGGAGGCACTGAAGCTTTCTTT. It is translated as CASRPFGTGGGTEAFF. The complete variable domain, with remaining parts taken from reference TRBV25-1 and TRBJ1-1, reads EADIYQTPRYLVIGTGKKITLECSQTMGHDKMYWYQQDPGMELHLIHYSYGVNSTEKGDLSSESTVSRIRTEHFPLTLESARPSHTSQYLCASRPFGTGGGTEAFFGQGTRLTVV.

Note on this clonotype: This may arise from a read error, as a much more abundant clone is one base away. The chain employs TRBV7-9 and TRBJ2-5; TRBD1 matches at 9 bases. Germline assignment: CDR1 SEHNR and CDR2 FQNEAQ (reference sequence). The CDR3 consists of 13 residues. CDR3 amino acids: CASIKTGGEPQYF. The CDR3 coding sequence is TGTGCCAGCATAAAGACAGGGGGAGAGCCCCAGTACTTC.

This clonotype has only one observation. A read error is possible here, since a much larger clone lies one base away. This rearrangement joins TRBV5-3 to TRBJ2-3; TRBD1 matches 10 bases. TRBV5-3 is treated as an ORF (open reading frame) with a function not yet certain. There are 17 residues in the CDR3. This CDR3 is CASSTDRGSLSTDTQCF. The CDR3 region has the DNA TGTGCCAGCAGTACGGACAGGGGGAGCCTTAGCACAGATACGCAGTGTTTT.

About this clonotype itself: Just one base apart from a much larger clone, this may be a read error. Here the CDR3 reads CASSLNLYINTEAFF. CDR3 sequence (DNA): TGCGCCAGCAGCTTGAATCTCTATATAAACACTGAAGCTTTCTTT. The chain carries TRBV5-1 and TRBJ1-1; D not resolved. The CDR3 runs 15 residues. V was clipped by 1 base and J by 2 bases, with 12 bases between them. Germline values: CDR1 SGHRS, CDR2 YFSETQ.